The clone carrying this TCR beta chain was observed a handful of times. The V gene lost 4 bases and the J gene lost 0 bases, with 13 bases spanning the gap. The length of the CDR3 is 15 residues. From germline, CDR1 is SGHDT and CDR2 YYEEEE. The data are from a study of cytomegalovirus exposure and HLA in healthy donors. PCR used 60 Vbeta primers and 13 Jbeta primers. This table comes from immunoSEQ multiplex PCR, and its TCRdb copy is limited to in-frame clones, with some not included. This sample yields some 66,000 clones, of which roughly 76% are seen a single time; about 7.6% belongs to the top ten.

This receptor was taken from a man between 60 and 75 years old in good health and CMV-seropositive. The source material was PBMCs. V is TRBV5-6 and J is TRBJ1-2, with D hard to call. CDR3 region: CASSRPTNPNYGYTF. The CDR3 DNA is TGTGCCAGCAGCCGGCCGACAAATCCTAACTATGGCTACACCTTC.